This TCR beta chain was identified in a study of blood T cells in healthy people across ages. This clonotype has only a few counts. This CDR3 has 15 residues. Germline V gene sequence: CDR1 SQVTM, CDR2 ANQGSEA. Trimming removed 7 bases from V and 8 bases from J; junction bases left unmatched: 16. Through a sample-barcoded 5' primer and a J-beta primer mix, a second PCR was run for about 6 to 12 cycles. TCRdb re-called the 5' RACE reads through MiXCR, storing one row per CDR3 protein. The sample has 920,000 or so distinct CDR3 sequences, around 43% seen once. This sequence was found in an older woman in good health. Sequencing was carried out using blood. This chain uses TRBV29-1 with TRBJ2-1, with TRBD2 identical over 8 bases. DNA of the CDR3: TGCAGCGCTCGCACCTGGGAGCGGGAGAGTTATGAGCAGTTCTTC. Translated: CSARTWERESYEQFF.